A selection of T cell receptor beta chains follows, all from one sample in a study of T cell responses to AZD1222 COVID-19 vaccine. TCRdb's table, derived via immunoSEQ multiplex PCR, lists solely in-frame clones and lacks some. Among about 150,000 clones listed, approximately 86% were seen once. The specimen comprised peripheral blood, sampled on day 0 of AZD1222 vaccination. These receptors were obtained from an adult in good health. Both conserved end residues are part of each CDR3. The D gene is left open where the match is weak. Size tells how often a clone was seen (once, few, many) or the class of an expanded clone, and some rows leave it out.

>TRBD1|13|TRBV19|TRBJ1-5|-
TGTGCCAGCAGACGGGACAGGCTAGACGCGCAGCATTTT
CASRRDRLDAQHF
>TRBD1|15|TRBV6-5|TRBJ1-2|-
TGTGCCAGCAGTTCCAGGACAGGGCGGTACTATGGCTACACCTTC
CASSSRTGRYYGYTF
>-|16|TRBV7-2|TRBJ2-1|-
TGTGCCAGCAGGCGTCTTGTACGGGCTCGCTACAATGAGCAGTTCTTC
CASRRLVRARYNEQFF
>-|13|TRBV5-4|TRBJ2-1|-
TGTGCCAGCAGCCCCTCGAGCAACAATGAGCAGTTCTTC
CASSPSSNNEQFF
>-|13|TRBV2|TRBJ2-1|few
TGTGCCAGCATCGTACAAGGGTATAGCGAGCAGTTCTTC
CASIVQGYSEQFF
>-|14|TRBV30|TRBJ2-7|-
TGTGCCTGGAGTGTAGGTGGTATTACCTACGAGCAGTACTTC
CAWSVGGITYEQYF
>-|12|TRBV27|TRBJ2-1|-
TGTGCCAGCAGTTTGGGGGCGAATGAGCAGTTCTTC
CASSLGANEQFF
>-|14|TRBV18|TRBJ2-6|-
TGTGCCAGCTCACCCCTCCCTGGGGCCAACGTCCTGACTTTC
CASSPLPGANVLTF
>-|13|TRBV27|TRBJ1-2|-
TGTGCCAGCAGTTTTTCGGCGAACTATGGCTACACCTTC
CASSFSANYGYTF
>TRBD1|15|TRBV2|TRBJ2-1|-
TGTGCCAGCGCGTGGGACAGGGGTTCCTACAATGAGCAGTTCTTC
CASAWDRGSYNEQFF
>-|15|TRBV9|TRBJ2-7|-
TGTGCCAGCAGCGTAGAAAGCGGATGGGCCTACGAGCAGTACTTC
CASSVESGWAYEQYF
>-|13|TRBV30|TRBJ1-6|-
TGTGCCTGGACACAGGGACGTAATTCACCCCTCCACTTT
CAWTQGRNSPLHF
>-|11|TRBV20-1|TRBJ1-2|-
TGTCGGCGGATGGCCGGTTATGGCTACACCTTC
CRRMAGYGYTF
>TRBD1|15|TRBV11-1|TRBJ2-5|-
TGTGCCAGCAGCTTAGGAGGCCAGGGGGCGGAGACCCAGTACTTC
CASSLGGQGAETQYF
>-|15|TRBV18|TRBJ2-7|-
TGTGCCAGCTCACCTACGAGGGGACCCAATTACGAGCAGTACTTC
CASSPTRGPNYEQYF
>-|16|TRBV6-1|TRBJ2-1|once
TGTGCCAGCAGTGATGTCAGGACAAACTCCTACAATGAGCAGTTCTTC
CASSDVRTNSYNEQFF
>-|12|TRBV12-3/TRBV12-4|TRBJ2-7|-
TGTGCCAGCAGTCCGGGCCCCTACGAGCAGTACTTC
CASSPGPYEQYF
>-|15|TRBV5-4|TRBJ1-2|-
TGTGCCAGCAGCACCCCTACTACAGGCCCCCAGGGCTACACCTTC
CASSTPTTGPQGYTF